The entry that follows covers one TCR beta chain sequence. This clonotype was counted many times. This receptor's antigen is unknown. No base quality information exists; no much larger clone differs at one position. The record originates from a study of CD8+CD57+ T cells in acquired aplastic anemia (dated 2018 in TCRdb). Background for the entire study: On average, sorted CD4+ and CD8+ cells yielded 3.2 ug of extracted DNA, with a range of roughly 0.18 to 27.4 ug. CD8+CD57+ expansion was defined as frequency above the mean frequency observed in healthy subjects. Overall study outcomes, separate from this receptor: Roughly 30 CD8+ CDR3 sequences were found to be shared between patients and controls, but these sequences appeared to be highly expressed in patients and within the immunodominant clones of the patients. CD8+ Simpson's diversity did not differ significantly between patients and healthy controls (P=0.060).

Genomic DNA was used as template for profiling of TCR beta VDJ combinations and CDR3 sequences. TCR repertoire sequencing was run on an Illumina HiSeq 2000. The source study handled its data this way. TRBV/TRBJ rearrangement plots, CDR3 size and DJ length profiles, and Simpson's diversity index were used to evaluate the repertoires. Whichever DNA sequence was most abundant in the deep sequencing data was defined as the immunodominant clone. CDR3 amino acid sequences were checked for sharing between subjects and were compared against published repertoires and the VDJdb database. TCRdb took the public reads, trimmed them with fastp at Q25, ran MiXCR for clone calling and kept in-frame beta chains. Merged by CDR3 protein, the rows form single entries marked with the most common genes and DNA. The V and J calls follow TCRdb's processing rather than the paper's. In all, the sample holds 75,000 to 80,000 distinct CDR3 sequences, and about 70% of those were seen once. About four fifths of the sample belongs to the ten largest clones.

Patients chosen for sequencing had shown expansion of CD8+CD57+ cells by flow cytometry. Severe acquired aplastic anemia was diagnosed in all patients according to International Study of Aplastic Anemia and Agranulocytosis and Camitta criteria. No therapy had been received by the patients at the time of blood sampling. In the study, sorted CD4+ and CD8+ blood T cells from patients with severe aplastic anemia and from healthy subjects underwent deep sequencing of TCR repertoires. Patients were enrolled in the USA under clinicaltrials.gov protocols 00001620, 01623167, 00001397, 00071045, 00081523 and 00961064. Ficoll-Paque density gradient centrifugation was used to isolate peripheral blood mononuclear cells. Before DNA was extracted, CD4+ and CD8+ T cells were sorted using either FACS or magnetic beads. CDR1 SGDLS and CDR2 YYNGEE were looked up in the germline V gene. Trimming at the junction amounts to 3 bases on V and 5 bases on J, and the germline ends lie 6 bases apart. From the cysteine through the phenylalanine, the CDR3 covers 12 amino acids. Here the CDR3 DNA is all that survives: 36 bases in frame from base 1.

The receptor's source is a human donor with aplastic anemia. The chain is assembled from TRBV9 and TRBJ2-1; the D gene assignment is ambiguous. Specimen: sorted CD4+, CD8+, or CD8+CD57+ T cells (not recorded which) from PBMCs. The CDR3 in this case is CASSALNNEQFF. The DNA sequence is given as TGTGCCAGCAGCGCCCTCAACAATGAGCAGTTCTTC.